This record looks at one T cell receptor beta chain sequence and its context. Its target is unknown. The CDR3 loop spans 16 amino acids. With 3 bases clipped from V and 4 bases from J, the junction kept 7 bases outside the gene matches. Constant-segment primers and 5'RACE yielded cDNA libraries for TCR alpha and TCR beta, each carrying sample barcodes and UMIs. Each CDR3 protein gets one entry after TCRdb re-called the 5' RACE reads with MiXCR. The sample contains approximately 210,000 distinct CDR3 sequences, about a sixth of which appear only once. The sample is drawn from a study of T-cell memory formation after mild COVID-19. In the study overall: Most TCR clusters belonged to a single donor.

Findings and limits, study-wide: Detection of some responders pre-infection suggested pre-existing cross-reactive memory T cells participated. The second-wave clones peaking on day 37 were not confirmed as SARS-CoV-2-specific.

Sequenced material: PBMCs or a T cell subset sorted from them (not recorded which). The sequence came from an adult woman who had mild COVID-19 (a few samples of this study predate the infection). Cell type and time point are not known. This chain links TRBV12-3 or TRBV12-4 with TRBJ2-2, with 8 bases aligning to TRBD2. The DNA of the CDR3 is TGTGCCAGCAGTTTTTCAGCGGGAGCTAGCACCGGGGAGCTGTTTTTT. Amino acid sequence: CASSFSAGASTGELFF.